This T cell receptor beta chain originates from a study of CD8 T cells in Susac syndrome. The RNA, about 0.45 to 1 ug, was put through reverse transcription using random hexamers. MiXCR, run by TCRdb on the immunoSEQ multiplex PCR reads, gives a single entry per CDR3 protein. The data hold about 120,000 distinct CDR3 sequences, with about 90% observed a single time. Germline V gives CDR1 SGHTA, CDR2 FQGNSA. V lost 3 bases, J lost 2 bases, and 10 bases lay in between. The CDR3 sequence is 15 residues long. V usage is TRBV7-2 and J usage is TRBJ2-2; D gene unclear. Sequencing input: CD8+ T cells from PBMCs. The TCR originated in a human donor in good health. This chain's CDR3 is CASSFTGVNTGELFF. CDR3 in DNA: TGTGCCAGCAGCTTCACCGGTGTAAACACCGGGGAGCTGTTTTTT.